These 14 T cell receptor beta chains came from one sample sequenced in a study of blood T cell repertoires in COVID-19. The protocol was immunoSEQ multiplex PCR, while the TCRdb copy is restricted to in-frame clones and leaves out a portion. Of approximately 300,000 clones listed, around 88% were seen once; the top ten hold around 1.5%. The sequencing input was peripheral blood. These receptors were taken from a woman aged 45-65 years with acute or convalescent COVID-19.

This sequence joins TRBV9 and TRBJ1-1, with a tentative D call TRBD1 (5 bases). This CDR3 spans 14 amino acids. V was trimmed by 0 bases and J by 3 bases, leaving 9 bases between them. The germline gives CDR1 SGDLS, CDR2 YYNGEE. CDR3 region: CASSVEGRDTEAFF. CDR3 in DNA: TGTGCCAGCAGCGTAGAGGGCAGGGACACTGAAGCTTTCTTT.

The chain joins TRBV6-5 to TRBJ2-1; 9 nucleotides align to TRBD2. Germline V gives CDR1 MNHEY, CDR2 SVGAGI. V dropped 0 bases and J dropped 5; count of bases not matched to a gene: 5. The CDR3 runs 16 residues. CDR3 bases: TGTGCCAGCAGTTACTCGGGCGGGAGGGCGGACAATGAGCAGTTCTTC. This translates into CASSYSGGRADNEQFF.

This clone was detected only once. This CDR3 reads CASRYAGGSGQPQHF. CDR3 DNA: TGTGCCAGTAGGTACGCGGGGGGGTCAGGTCAGCCCCAGCATTTT. The chain recombines TRBV19 with TRBJ1-5, with D possibly TRBD1 on 5 matching bases. The CDR3 loop spans 15 amino acids. Germline V gene data show CDR1 as LNHDA and CDR2 as SQIVND (reference sequence). The V gene lost 6 bases and the J gene lost 6 bases, with 18 bases spanning the gap.

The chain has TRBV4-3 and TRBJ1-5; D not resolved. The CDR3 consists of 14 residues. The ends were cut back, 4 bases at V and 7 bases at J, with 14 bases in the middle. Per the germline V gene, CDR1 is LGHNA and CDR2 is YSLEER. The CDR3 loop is CASSPSRRDQPQHF. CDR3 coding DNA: TGCGCCAGCAGCCCATCACGGAGAGACCAGCCCCAGCATTTT.

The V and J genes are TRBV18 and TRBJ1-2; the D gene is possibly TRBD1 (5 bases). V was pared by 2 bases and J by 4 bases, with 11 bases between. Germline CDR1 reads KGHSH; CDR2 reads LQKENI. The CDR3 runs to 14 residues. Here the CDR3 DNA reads TGTGCCAGCTCACCAGGCAGGGAAGGCTATGGCTACACCTTC. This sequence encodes CASSPGREGYGYTF.

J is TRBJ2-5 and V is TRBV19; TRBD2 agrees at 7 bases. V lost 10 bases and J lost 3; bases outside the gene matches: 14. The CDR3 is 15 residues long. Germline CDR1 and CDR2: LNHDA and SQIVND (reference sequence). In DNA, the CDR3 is TGTGCCATAAAGGCTAGCGGAGGAGGGGAAGAGACCCAGTACTTC. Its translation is CAIKASGGGEETQYF.

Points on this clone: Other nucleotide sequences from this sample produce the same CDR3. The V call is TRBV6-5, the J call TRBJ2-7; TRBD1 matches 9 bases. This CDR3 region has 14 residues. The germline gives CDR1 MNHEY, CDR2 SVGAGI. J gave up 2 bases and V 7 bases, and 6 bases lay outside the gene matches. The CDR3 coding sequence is TGTGCCAGCATTAAGGGACAGGGCGCCTACGAGCAGTACTTC. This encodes CASIKGQGAYEQYF.

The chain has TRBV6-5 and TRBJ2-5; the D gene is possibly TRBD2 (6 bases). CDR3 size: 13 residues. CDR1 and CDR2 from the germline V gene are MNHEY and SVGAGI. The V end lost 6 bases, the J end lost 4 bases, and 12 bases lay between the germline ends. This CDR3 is CASRTGSRETQYF. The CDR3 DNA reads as TGTGCCAGCAGAACCGGGAGTAGAGAGACCCAGTACTTC.

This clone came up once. This CDR3 is CASSLSGTGGEQYF. CDR3 sequence (DNA): TGTGCCAGCAGTTTGTCCGGGACAGGGGGCGAGCAGTACTTC. The chain couples TRBV27 to TRBJ2-7; 11 nucleotides match TRBD1. Per the germline V gene, CDR1 is MNHEY and CDR2 is SMNVEV (reference sequence). Trimming removed 3 bases from V and 6 bases from J; junction bases left unmatched: 4. The CDR3 is made up of 14 amino acids.

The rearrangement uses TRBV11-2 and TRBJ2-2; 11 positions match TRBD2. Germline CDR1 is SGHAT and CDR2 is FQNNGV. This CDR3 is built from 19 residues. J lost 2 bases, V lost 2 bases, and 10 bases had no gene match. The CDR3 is CASSLSVPRLAGNTGELFF. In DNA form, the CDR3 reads TGTGCCAGCAGCTTATCCGTGCCGCGACTAGCGGGAAACACCGGGGAGCTGTTTTTT.

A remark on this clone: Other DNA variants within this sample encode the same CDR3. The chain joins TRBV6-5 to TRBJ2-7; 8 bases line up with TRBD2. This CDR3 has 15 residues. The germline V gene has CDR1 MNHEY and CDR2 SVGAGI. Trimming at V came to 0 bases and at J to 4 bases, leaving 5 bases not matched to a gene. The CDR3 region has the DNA TGTGCCAGCAGTTACTCTGCGGGAGGTGCGTACGAGCAGTACTTC. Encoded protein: CASSYSAGGAYEQYF.

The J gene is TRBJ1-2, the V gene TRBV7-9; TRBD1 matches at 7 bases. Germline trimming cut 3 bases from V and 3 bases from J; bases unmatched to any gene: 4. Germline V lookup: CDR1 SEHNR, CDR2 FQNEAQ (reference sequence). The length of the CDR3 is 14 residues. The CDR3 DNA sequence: TGTGCCAGCAGCTTGCGGGACAGATACTATGGCTACACCTTC. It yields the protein CASSLRDRYYGYTF.

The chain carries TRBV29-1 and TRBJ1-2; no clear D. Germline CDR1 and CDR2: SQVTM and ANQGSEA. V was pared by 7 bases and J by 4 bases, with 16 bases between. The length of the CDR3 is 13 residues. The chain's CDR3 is CSAITVEAYGYTF. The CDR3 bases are TGCAGCGCGATAACAGTTGAAGCCTATGGCTACACCTTC.

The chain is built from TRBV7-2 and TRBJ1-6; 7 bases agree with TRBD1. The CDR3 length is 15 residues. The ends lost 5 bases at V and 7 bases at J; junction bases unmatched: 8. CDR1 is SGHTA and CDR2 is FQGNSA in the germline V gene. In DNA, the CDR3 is TGTGCCAGCAGCCTACCGGGACAGCGGAATTCACCCCTCCACTTT. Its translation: CASSLPGQRNSPLHF.